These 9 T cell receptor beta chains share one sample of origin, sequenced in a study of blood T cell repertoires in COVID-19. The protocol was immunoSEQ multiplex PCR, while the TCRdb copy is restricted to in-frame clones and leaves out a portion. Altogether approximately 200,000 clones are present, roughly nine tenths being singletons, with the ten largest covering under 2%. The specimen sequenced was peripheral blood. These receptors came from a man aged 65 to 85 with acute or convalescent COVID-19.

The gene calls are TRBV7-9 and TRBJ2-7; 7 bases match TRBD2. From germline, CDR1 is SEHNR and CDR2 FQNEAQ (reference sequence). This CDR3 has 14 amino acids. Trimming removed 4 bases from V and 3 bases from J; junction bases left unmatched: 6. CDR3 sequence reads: CASSSLAEHYEQYF. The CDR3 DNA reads TGTGCCAGCAGCTCCCTAGCGGAGCACTACGAGCAGTACTTC.

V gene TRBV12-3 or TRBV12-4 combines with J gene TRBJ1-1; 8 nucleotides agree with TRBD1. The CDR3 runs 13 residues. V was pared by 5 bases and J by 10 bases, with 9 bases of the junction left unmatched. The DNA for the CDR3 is TGTGCCAGCAGTAGTCAGGGGGCCGTAGGAGCTTTCTTT. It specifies CASSSQGAVGAFF.

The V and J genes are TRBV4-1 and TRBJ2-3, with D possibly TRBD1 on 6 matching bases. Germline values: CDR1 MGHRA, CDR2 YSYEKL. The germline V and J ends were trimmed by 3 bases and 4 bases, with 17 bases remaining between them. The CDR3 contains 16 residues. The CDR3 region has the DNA TGCGCCAGCAGCCATAAAATAGGGGGAGCGGCAGATACGCAGTATTTT. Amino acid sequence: CASSHKIGGAADTQYF.

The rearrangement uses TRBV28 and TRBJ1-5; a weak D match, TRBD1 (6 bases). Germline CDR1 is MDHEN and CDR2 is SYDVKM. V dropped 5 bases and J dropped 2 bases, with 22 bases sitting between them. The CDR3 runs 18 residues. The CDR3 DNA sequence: TGTGCCAGCAGTGAACAGGGTGAGGCACGGTCAGGCAATCAGCCCCAGCATTTT. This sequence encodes CASSEQGEARSGNQPQHF.

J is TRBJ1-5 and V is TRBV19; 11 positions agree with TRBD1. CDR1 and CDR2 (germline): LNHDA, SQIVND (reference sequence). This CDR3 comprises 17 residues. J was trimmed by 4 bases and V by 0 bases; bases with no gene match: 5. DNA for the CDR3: TGTGCCAGTAGTATAGAGGCTGGGACAGGGGGGAATCAGCCCCAGCATTTT. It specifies CASSIEAGTGGNQPQHF.

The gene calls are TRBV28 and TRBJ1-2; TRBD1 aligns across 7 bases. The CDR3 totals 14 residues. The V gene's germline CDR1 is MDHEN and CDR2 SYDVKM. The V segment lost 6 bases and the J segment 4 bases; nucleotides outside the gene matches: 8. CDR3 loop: CASSELTGAYGYTF. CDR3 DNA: TGTGCCAGCAGCGAATTAACAGGGGCCTATGGCTACACCTTC.

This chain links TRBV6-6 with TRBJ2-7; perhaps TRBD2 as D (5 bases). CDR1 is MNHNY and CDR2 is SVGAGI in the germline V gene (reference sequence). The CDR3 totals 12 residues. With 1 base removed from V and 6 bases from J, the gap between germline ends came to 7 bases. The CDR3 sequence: CASSYWGVEQYF. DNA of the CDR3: TGTGCCAGCAGTTACTGGGGAGTCGAGCAGTACTTC.

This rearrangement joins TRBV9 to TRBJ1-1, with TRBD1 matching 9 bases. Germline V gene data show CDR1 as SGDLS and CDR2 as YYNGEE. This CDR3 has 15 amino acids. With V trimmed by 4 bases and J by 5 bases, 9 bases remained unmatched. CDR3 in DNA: TGTGCCAGCAGCAGAACCGGACAGGGGCGGACTGAAGCTTTCTTT. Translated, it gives CASSRTGQGRTEAFF.

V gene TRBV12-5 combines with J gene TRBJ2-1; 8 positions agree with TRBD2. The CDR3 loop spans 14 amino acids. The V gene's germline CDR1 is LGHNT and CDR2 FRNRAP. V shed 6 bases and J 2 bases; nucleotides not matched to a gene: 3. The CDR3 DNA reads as TGTGCTAGTGGCCCGGGGGGGGCCTACAATGAGCAGTTCTTC. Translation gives CASGPGGAYNEQFF.